Listed below are T cell receptor beta chains from one sample, sequenced in a study of CD8 T cells in ankylosing spondylitis. TCRdb itself ran the 5' RACE reads through MiXCR, one entry per CDR3 protein. The repertoire holds 200,000 or so distinct CDR3 sequences, with around 13% as singletons. Sequencing was carried out using blood, either unsorted or a sorted T cell fraction (not recorded which). All receptors come from a female donor with ankylosing spondylitis or in good health (not recorded which). The CDR3 runs from the conserved cysteine through the conserved F or W. Each record gives: D gene, J gene, V gene, clone size, CDR3 protein, CDR3 DNA. D genes are given only for firm matches. A clone size is listed for some rows: how often the clone was seen (once, few, many), or a class if it is expanded.

NA,TRBJ1-1,TRBV7-2,many,CASSLGGVPNTEAFF,TGTGCCAGCAGCTTGGGAGGAGTACCGAACACTGAAGCTTTCTTT
NA,TRBJ2-5,TRBV30,few,CAWSVSGGQETQYF,TGTGCCTGGAGTGTATCTGGCGGGCAAGAGACCCAGTACTTC
TRBD2,TRBJ2-3,TRBV5-1,many,CASSPRLAADTQYF,TGCGCCAGCAGCCCCCGACTAGCTGCAGATACGCAGTATTTT
TRBD2,TRBJ2-5,TRBV5-1,many,CASSLATAGSSDQYF,TGCGCCAGCAGCTTGGCTACAGCGGGGAGTAGTGATCAGTACTTC
TRBD1,TRBJ1-4,TRBV5-1,many,CASSTGQPNEKLFF,TGCGCCAGCAGCACGGGACAGCCAAATGAAAAACTGTTTTTT
NA,TRBJ1-5,TRBV12-3/TRBV12-4,many,CASSFGLGELYQPQHF,TGTGCCAGCAGTTTCGGCTTGGGGGAATTATATCAGCCCCAGCATTTT
TRBD1,TRBJ1-5,TRBV30,NA,CAFSAGGDQPQHF,TGTGCCTTCTCCGCAGGGGGCGATCAGCCCCAGCATTTT
TRBD2,TRBJ2-7,TRBV29-1,many,CSGRTRDYEQYF,TGCAGCGGACGGACTAGAGACTACGAGCAGTACTTC
NA,TRBJ1-1,TRBV12-3/TRBV12-4,many,CASSLEAARRSTEAFF,TGTGCCAGCAGTTTAGAGGCGGCCAGGCGTAGCACTGAAGCTTTCTTT
NA,TRBJ1-6,TRBV29-1,many,CSVGQGGNSPLHF,TGCAGCGTTGGGCAGGGAGGGAATTCACCCCTCCACTTT
TRBD1,TRBJ1-1,TRBV20-1,many,CSLPGGDSPSEAFF,TGCAGTCTGCCCGGAGGGGACAGCCCATCTGAAGCTTTCTTT
NA,TRBJ2-5,TRBV7-8,NA,CASSLRNSETQYF,TGTGCCAGCAGCCTCCGCAACTCTGAGACCCAGTACTTC
TRBD1,TRBJ2-3,TRBV27,many,CASSIGQGTDTQYF,TGTGCCAGCAGTATCGGACAGGGCACAGATACGCAGTATTTT
NA,TRBJ1-4,TRBV7-8,many,CASSQRLEKLFF,TGTGCCAGCAGCCAACGGCTAGAAAAACTGTTTTTT
TRBD1,TRBJ2-7,TRBV9,many,CATGPGQGNEQYF,TGTGCCACCGGGCCGGGACAGGGCAACGAGCAGTACTTC
TRBD2,TRBJ2-1,TRBV5-5,many,CASSLSLSGGYNEQFF,TGTGCCAGCAGCTTGTCTCTAAGCGGGGGCTACAATGAGCAGTTCTTC
NA,TRBJ2-7,TRBV7-6,many,CASSLVGSEAYEQYF,TGTGCCAGCAGCTTAGTCGGTAGCGAGGCCTACGAGCAGTACTTC
NA,TRBJ2-3,TRBV4-2,NA,CASSQGRGDTQYF,TGTGCCAGCAGCCAAGGAAGGGGAGATACGCAGTATTTT
NA,TRBJ1-1,TRBV20-1,many,CSALEWGLGTEAFF,TGCAGTGCCCTGGAGTGGGGGCTGGGCACTGAAGCTTTCTTT
TRBD2,TRBJ2-7,TRBV7-3,NA,CASSSPPSGEQYF,TGTGCCAGCAGCTCTCCGCCTAGCGGCGAGCAGTACTTC
NA,TRBJ1-5,TRBV6-1,many,CASSELSGSGQPQHF,TGTGCCAGCAGTGAACTTTCAGGATCAGGGCAGCCCCAGCATTTT
TRBD1,TRBJ2-6,TRBV5-1,few,CASSLTLRDRGKTGANVLTF,TGCGCCAGCAGCTTGACACTCCGGGACAGGGGAAAAACTGGGGCCAACGTCCTGACTTTC
NA,TRBJ2-1,TRBV4-2,many,CASSQEGEQFF,TGTGCCAGCAGCCAAGAAGGCGAGCAGTTCTTC
TRBD2,TRBJ2-7,TRBV28,many,CASSLGASGRGEQYF,TGTGCCAGCAGTTTGGGGGCTAGCGGGAGGGGCGAGCAGTACTTC
NA,TRBJ2-2,TRBV7-2,NA,CASSLDGGRSLLFF,TGTGCCAGCAGCTTAGACGGGGGGCGATCGCTCCTGTTTTTT
NA,TRBJ2-5,TRBV20-1,many,CSAREPGGQETQYF,TGCAGTGCTAGAGAACCTGGGGGGCAGGAGACCCAGTACTTC
NA,TRBJ1-2,TRBV12-3/TRBV12-4,few,CASSGRPNYGYTF,TGTGCCAGCAGTGGGCGGCCGAACTATGGCTACACCTTC
NA,TRBJ2-5,TRBV7-2,few,CASSSSQETQYF,TGTGCCAGCAGCTCCTCGCAGGAGACCCAGTACTTC
NA,TRBJ1-1,TRBV11-1,many,CASSLPRRGQVRTEAFF,TGTGCCAGCAGCTTACCCCGACGTGGGCAAGTAAGGACTGAAGCTTTCTTT
TRBD1,TRBJ1-2,TRBV12-3/TRBV12-4,many,CASSLKSAGGFNGYTF,TGTGCCAGCAGTTTAAAGTCGGCAGGGGGATTTAATGGCTACACCTTC
NA,TRBJ1-4,TRBV7-9,NA,CASRTDLGGKLFF,TGTGCCAGCAGGACCGACCTGGGTGGTAAACTGTTTTTT
NA,TRBJ2-1,TRBV11-2,NA,CASSLAFGPLDYNEQFF,TGTGCCAGCAGCTTAGCTTTCGGCCCCCTAGATTACAATGAGCAGTTCTTC
TRBD2,TRBJ2-5,TRBV5-5,many,CASSSLTSKETQYF,TGTGCCAGCAGCTCCTTGACTAGCAAAGAGACCCAGTACTTC
NA,TRBJ1-1,TRBV24-1,many,CATSGGLYTEAFF,TGTGCCACCAGTGGAGGGTTGTACACTGAAGCTTTCTTT
TRBD2,TRBJ2-1,TRBV5-1,NA,CASSSGLAGGSPYNEQFF,TGCGCCAGCAGCTCGGGACTAGCGGGAGGGAGTCCCTACAATGAGCAGTTCTTC
NA,TRBJ1-1,TRBV15,once,CATSSPLGSNTEAFF,TGTGCCACCAGCAGCCCACTTGGGTCCAACACTGAAGCTTTCTTT
NA,TRBJ2-2,TRBV6-2/TRBV6-3,many,CASKLAANTGELFF,TGTGCCAGCAAGTTAGCAGCGAACACCGGGGAGCTGTTTTTT
TRBD2,TRBJ2-1,TRBV6-1,few,CASSFGPSGRAGSDEQFF,TGTGCCAGCAGCTTTGGTCCTAGCGGGAGGGCCGGTAGCGATGAGCAGTTCTTC
TRBD1,TRBJ1-1,TRBV20-1,many,CSARRGQGASEAFF,TGCAGTGCTAGAAGGGGACAGGGGGCCTCTGAAGCTTTCTTT
TRBD2,TRBJ2-3,TRBV5-5,NA,CASSLASTSGSTDTQYF,TGTGCCAGCAGCTTGGCGTCTACTAGCGGGAGTACAGATACGCAGTATTTT
NA,TRBJ1-2,TRBV20-1,NA,CSAMGIWYGYTF,TGCAGTGCTATGGGGATATGGTATGGCTACACCTTC
TRBD1,TRBJ2-5,TRBV29-1,many,CSVGTGGRETQYF,TGCAGCGTGGGGACAGGGGGGAGGGAGACCCAGTACTTC
NA,TRBJ1-2,TRBV6-5,few,CASSYSYRSGNFYGYTF,TGTGCCAGCAGTTACTCATATCGCTCAGGGAATTTCTATGGCTACACCTTC
NA,TRBJ2-3,TRBV6-5,many,CASSYGGSSGDTQYF,TGTGCCAGCAGTTACGGGGGCAGTTCGGGAGATACGCAGTATTTT
NA,TRBJ1-4,TRBV29-1,many,CSFRQGIGVNEKLFF,TGCAGCTTTCGCCAGGGTATTGGAGTTAATGAAAAACTGTTTTTT
TRBD2,TRBJ2-2,TRBV5-1,many,CASSLVSSGRSGELFF,TGCGCCAGCAGCTTGGTTTCTAGCGGAAGGTCCGGGGAGCTGTTTTTT
TRBD1,TRBJ1-1,TRBV27,many,CASSRRTGVEAFF,TGTGCCAGCAGTCGTCGGACAGGGGTAGAAGCTTTCTTT
NA,TRBJ2-3,TRBV12-3/TRBV12-4,many,CASSLVATTDTQYF,TGTGCCAGCAGTTTAGTTGCCACCACAGATACGCAGTATTTT
NA,TRBJ2-1,TRBV9,few,CASSVDDDEQFF,TGTGCCAGCAGCGTAGATGACGATGAGCAGTTCTTC
TRBD2,TRBJ2-3,TRBV12-3/TRBV12-4,many,CASSPPGTSGRATDTQYF,TGTGCCAGCAGTCCCCCCGGGACTAGCGGGAGGGCCACAGATACGCAGTATTTT
NA,TRBJ1-5,TRBV29-1,many,CSVKDSNQPQHF,TGCAGCGTTAAGGATAGCAATCAGCCCCAGCATTTT
TRBD2,TRBJ2-3,TRBV9,few,CASSVAAGEVTDTQYF,TGTGCCAGCAGCGTAGCTGCGGGAGAAGTCACAGATACGCAGTATTTT
TRBD1,TRBJ2-4,TRBV19,NA,CASSIPTFRQGEAKNIQYF,TGTGCCAGTAGTATCCCAACATTTCGACAGGGGGAAGCCAAAAACATTCAGTACTTC
TRBD2,TRBJ2-1,TRBV7-3,NA,CASSPSLLAGEGNEQFF,TGTGCCAGCAGCCCCTCGCTACTAGCGGGAGAGGGTAATGAGCAGTTCTTC
TRBD1,TRBJ1-1,TRBV29-1,many,CSAATGVTEAFF,TGCAGCGCCGCGACAGGGGTCACTGAAGCTTTCTTT
NA,TRBJ2-1,TRBV7-2,NA,CASSFGEGSYNEQFF,TGTGCCAGCAGCTTTGGTGAGGGGTCCTACAATGAGCAGTTCTTC
NA,TRBJ1-1,TRBV7-2,NA,CASSLLPFGVNTEAFF,TGTGCCAGCAGCTTATTGCCATTCGGAGTGAACACTGAAGCTTTCTTT
NA,TRBJ2-7,TRBV5-1,NA,CASSVRDTYEQYF,TGCGCCAGCAGCGTCCGGGACACCTACGAGCAGTACTTC